This TCR beta chain was observed in a study of blood T cell repertoires in COVID-19. This CDR3 is built from 15 residues. V lost 5 bases, J lost 3 bases, and 15 bases lay in between. The germline V gene has CDR1 SGHVS and CDR2 FNYEAQ. No more than 2 weeks before study entry, exposed participants had met a case of COVID-19. Some clones are missing from TCRdb's copy, which holds only in-frame ones; the method was immunoSEQ multiplex PCR. The sample has some 270,000 clones; approximately 89% are singletons. This receptor was taken from a woman aged 40 to 55 who had been exposed to COVID-19. The sequencing input was PBMCs or T cells enriched from blood (not recorded which). This sequence joins TRBV7-6 and TRBJ2-3, with TRBD2 as a possible D gene (5 bases). Written as DNA, the CDR3 is TGTGCCAGCAGCCGCACGGAGCCGGGGACAGATACGCAGTATTTT. It translates to CASSRTEPGTDTQYF.